This TCR beta chain came from a study of OX40 agonist ivuxolimab in advanced cancers. Here immunoSEQ multiplex PCR was the method, and the copy in TCRdb shows in-frame clones only, minus some. The sample includes 52,000 or so clones, around 83% of them seen just once. The specimen was CD4+ or CD8+ T cells sorted from blood, collected in a trial of the OX40 agonist ivuxolimab. The sequence was obtained from an adult with an advanced solid tumor such as melanoma, head and neck, liver or kidney cancer.

The CDR3 protein is CATSKRDGFQYF. CDR3 nucleotides: TGTGCCACCAGCAAACGGGACGGCTTTCAGTACTTC. This chain connects TRBV15 to TRBJ2-5; D tentatively fits TRBD1 or TRBD2 (5 bases each). Germline loops: CDR1 LNHNV, CDR2 YYDKDF (reference sequence). Trimming stripped 4 bases from V and 11 bases from J, with 14 bases between. The CDR3 spans 12 residues.